One sample yielded the 8 T cell receptor beta chains listed below, sequenced in a study of blood T cell repertoires in COVID-19. Measured with immunoSEQ multiplex PCR; TCRdb has only the in-frame clones, and not every one. The sample shows about 270,000 clones, about four fifths of them seen only once. Material: peripheral blood. The receptors were sampled from a woman aged 50 to 60 who had recovered from COVID-19.

This clone showed up just a few times. This chain joins TRBV3-1 (or the pseudogene TRBV3-2) and TRBJ1-1, with D possibly matching TRBD1 (6 bases). The CDR3 consists of 12 residues. Germline values: CDR1 LGHDT, CDR2 YNNKEL (reference sequence). Deletions cut 4 bases from V and 7 bases from J, with 10 bases between. CDR3 coding DNA: TGTGCCAGCAGCCGGGACAACCTTGAAGCTTTCTTT. Translated, it gives CASSRDNLEAFF.

V and J are TRBV19 and TRBJ2-7, with TRBD2 identical over 11 bases. Trimming cost V 6 bases and J 5 bases; bases outside gene matches: 3. The CDR3 is 13 amino acids. Germline V lookup: CDR1 LNHDA, CDR2 SQIVND (reference sequence). This CDR3 is CASRTSGSDEQYF. For the CDR3, the DNA is TGTGCCAGTAGAACTAGCGGGAGCGACGAGCAGTACTTC.

V and J are TRBV5-8 and TRBJ2-5, with 15 bases lining up with TRBD2. The V gene end was trimmed by 4 bases and the J gene end by 4 bases; junction bases not matched to a gene: 8. The CDR3 runs to 17 residues. The germline gives CDR1 SGHTS, CDR2 YDEGEE. The CDR3 DNA reads as TGTGCCAGCAGCCTGGGACTAGCGGGGGGCCAGACAGAGACCCAGTACTTC. Translation gives CASSLGLAGGQTETQYF.

The V gene is TRBV28, the J gene TRBJ1-4; D possibly corresponds to TRBD1 (6 bases). V was clipped by 10 bases and J by 0 bases, with 27 bases between them. The CDR3 has 19 amino acids. Germline V gene data show CDR1 as MDHEN and CDR2 as SYDVKM. Here the CDR3 reads CAKETHRDTRGATNEKLFF. The CDR3 DNA follows: TGTGCCAAAGAAACGCACCGGGACACCAGAGGTGCAACTAATGAAAAACTGTTTTTT. Filled out from reference TRBV28 and TRBJ1-4, the complete variable domain reads DVKVTQSSRYLVKRTGEKVFLECVQDMDHENMFWYRQDPGLGLRLIYFSYDVKMKEKGDIPEGYSVSREKKERFSLILESASTNQTSMYLCAKETHRDTRGATNEKLFFGSGTQLSVL.

This rearrangement joins TRBV30 to TRBJ2-1; 10 bases line up with TRBD2. V dropped 0 bases and J dropped 8; count of bases not matched to a gene: 7. The CDR3 spans 15 residues. The germline V gene has CDR1 GTSNPN and CDR2 SVGIG (reference sequence). Written as DNA, the CDR3 is TGTGCCTGGAGTGTGGAGCGGGGGGGCCGTGATGAGCAGTTCTTC. This gives the protein CAWSVERGGRDEQFF. Using reference TRBV30 and TRBJ2-1 for the parts outside the CDR3, the full variable domain is SQTIHQWPATLVQPVGSPLSLECTVEGTSNPNLYWYRQAAGRGLQLLFYSVGIGQISSEVPQNLSASRPQDRQFILSSKKLLLSDSGFYLCAWSVERGGRDEQFFGPGTRLTVL.

Points on this clone: This sample includes further DNA sequences coding for the same CDR3. V and J are TRBV6-5 and TRBJ2-3; TRBD2 matches 10 bases. Germline CDR1 reads MNHEY; CDR2 reads SVGAGI. The CDR3 length is 16 residues. Germline trimming cut 4 bases from V and 5 bases from J; bases unmatched to any gene: 9. This CDR3 reads CASSSRLAGDRDTQYF. The DNA for the CDR3 is TGTGCCAGCAGTTCTCGCCTAGCGGGAGACAGAGATACGCAGTATTTT.

The chain couples TRBV30 to TRBJ2-7; TRBD1 aligns across 10 bases. CDR1 GTSNPN and CDR2 SVGIG come from the germline V gene (reference sequence). The CDR3 is 14 residues long. V shed 0 bases, J shed 9 bases, and the junction held 8 bases outside the gene matches. Here the CDR3 DNA reads TGTGCCTGGAGTGTGGGGACAGGGGTAACTGGGCAGTACTTC. Residues: CAWSVGTGVTGQYF.

This clone showed up just a few times. The chain couples TRBV3-1 (or the pseudogene TRBV3-2) to TRBJ2-7, with D hard to call. Germline CDR1 is LGHDT and CDR2 is YNNKEL (reference sequence). The CDR3 spans 16 residues. V gave up 1 base and J gave up 0 bases, with 13 bases separating them. The CDR3 is CASSQGIQAVSYEQYF. Here the CDR3 DNA reads TGTGCCAGCAGCCAAGGAATTCAGGCTGTCTCCTACGAGCAGTACTTC.